These T cell receptor beta chains were read from a single sample in a study of T cells in localized non-small cell lung cancer. Sequencing was performed with immunoSEQ multiplex PCR; in TCRdb, only in-frame clones are kept and a portion is missing. The sample records about 46,000 clones, 81% being singletons. Sequenced material: peripheral blood mononuclear cells, taken before any cancer treatment. Every receptor here comes from a man aged 35-75 years with stage III lung adenocarcinoma. The CDR3 runs from the conserved cysteine through the conserved F or W. The order of the fields is D gene, clone size, J gene, V gene, CDR3 DNA, CDR3 protein. D genes are given only for firm matches. A clone size is listed for some rows: how often the clone was seen (once, few, many), or a class if it is expanded.

>TRBD2|.|TRBJ2-3|TRBV30
TGTGCCTGGAGTACTAGCGGGGCGACAGATACGCAGTATTTT
CAWSTSGATDTQYF
>TRBD2|.|TRBJ2-1|TRBV30
TGTGCCTGGAGTATCTCCGACGCGGGGGGCTACAATGAGCAGTTCTTC
CAWSISDAGGYNEQFF
>TRBD1|few|TRBJ1-1|TRBV5-6
TGTGCCAGCAGCTTGACAGGGGGCACTGAAGCTTTCTTT
CASSLTGGTEAFF
>.|.|TRBJ1-1|TRBV5-6
TGTGCCAGCAGCTTCCCCCTGCTTGAGGAAGCTTTCTTT
CASSFPLLEEAFF
>.|.|TRBJ2-3|TRBV19
TGTGCCAGTAGTCTACCTCTCGGGGCCAGCACAGATACGCAGTATTTT
CASSLPLGASTDTQYF
>TRBD2|.|TRBJ2-1|TRBV5-1
TGCGCCAGCAGGAGGACTAGCGGCGCATTCGGTGAGCAGTTCTTC
CASRRTSGAFGEQFF
>.|.|TRBJ2-5|TRBV4-2
TGTGCCAGCAGCTTGGAACAGCTCCAAGAGACCCAGTACTTC
CASSLEQLQETQYF
>TRBD1|.|TRBJ2-2|TRBV15
TGTGCCACCACCGCCGGGACAGTAGAGAACACCGGGGAGCTGTTTTTT
CATTAGTVENTGELFF
>.|.|TRBJ2-7|TRBV5-4
TGTGCCAGCAGCTTGGCCCCGAGGGGGGAGCAGTACTTC
CASSLAPRGEQYF
>.|once|TRBJ1-1|TRBV7-9
TGTGCCAGCAGCGCGGCACTGGGAAACACTGAAGCTTTCTTT
CASSAALGNTEAFF
>.|many|TRBJ2-1|TRBV13
TGTGCCAGCAGCCAAAGGGGGATCAGCTCCTACAATGAGCAGTTCTTC
CASSQRGISSYNEQFF
>TRBD2|.|TRBJ2-5|TRBV10-3
TGTGCCATCAAGCCGGGGGGGGGCGAGACCCAGTACTTC
CAIKPGGGETQYF
>.|.|TRBJ2-1|TRBV5-4
TGTGCCAGCAGCTTGGCTGGATGGGATCCCTACAATGAGCAGTTCTTC
CASSLAGWDPYNEQFF
>.|.|TRBJ2-5|TRBV5-1
TGCGCCAGCAGCTTGATAACCTCGGGGATAGAGACCCAGTACTTC
CASSLITSGIETQYF
>TRBD2|once|TRBJ2-7|TRBV7-8
TGTGCCAGCAGCTTAGAGGCTAGCGGGGGATCCTACGAGCAGTACTTC
CASSLEASGGSYEQYF
>TRBD1|.|TRBJ2-7|TRBV11-1
TGTGCCAGCAGCTTAGAGGGACAGTCTCGGCACGAGCAGTACTTC
CASSLEGQSRHEQYF
>TRBD1|.|TRBJ2-5|TRBV5-1
TGCGCCAGCAGAGGGGGCCGACAGGGGTACCTGGAGACCCAGTACTTC
CASRGGRQGYLETQYF
>.|.|TRBJ2-1|TRBV29-1
TGCAGCGTTGTGGACGGACGTACGTACAATGAGCAGTTCTTC
CSVVDGRTYNEQFF
>.|.|TRBJ2-7|TRBV6-5
TGTGCCAGCAGGGCAGGGGTGTACGAGCAGTACTTC
CASRAGVYEQYF
>.|.|TRBJ2-2|TRBV5-4
TGTGCCAGCAGCTTGAGACTTCGGGGGAGGCACACCGGGGAGCTGTTTTTT
CASSLRLRGRHTGELFF
>TRBD1|.|TRBJ2-6|TRBV2
TGTGCCAGCACTGTCGACAGGGGGGTTCCCTCTGGGGCCAACGTCCTGACTTTC
CASTVDRGVPSGANVLTF
>.|.|TRBJ2-2|TRBV21-1
TGTGCCAGCAGCAAATCCCCCCGGGGCGGGGGGAACACCGGGGAGCTGTTTTTT
CASSKSPRGGGNTGELFF
>TRBD2|.|TRBJ2-3|TRBV7-6
TGTGCCAGCTCGTTAGCGGGGGAGACAGATACGCAGTATTTT
CASSLAGETDTQYF
>.|.|TRBJ2-1|TRBV6-6
TGTGCCAGCAGTTCCTGGACCGGAGGGAGTAATGAGCAGTTCTTC
CASSSWTGGSNEQFF
>.|once|TRBJ1-1|TRBV15
TGTGCCACCAGCAGAGATTATCTTAGATCAAGAGAAAAGGGCACTGAAGCTTTCTTT
CATSRDYLRSREKGTEAFF
>TRBD1|.|TRBJ2-7|TRBV30
TGTGCCTGGAGCGTGGAACAGGGGCGCCTCTACGAGCAGTACTTC
CAWSVEQGRLYEQYF
>.|.|TRBJ1-1|TRBV9
TGTGCCAGCAGCTTAGGCCAACATCGCACTGAAGCTTTCTTT
CASSLGQHRTEAFF